One and the same sample provided the 5 T cell receptor beta chains below, sequenced in a study of T-cell reconstitution after alpha-beta-depleted transplantation in children. Unique molecular identifiers were used to barcode this TCRbeta library. TCRdb analysed the PCR reads with MiXCR anew, one entry per CDR3 protein. The repertoire includes hundreds of thousands of distinct CDR3 sequences, around 11% of them detected once, and approximately 2.9% sits in the top ten. This specimen was PBMCs from the stem cell graft donor, taken from the stem cell graft. The receptor set was obtained from a human donor who donated a stem cell graft to a child with acute lymphoblastic leukemia.

Ten or more counts support this clonotype. CDR3 region: CATSSADSAYNEQFF. DNA for the CDR3: TGTGCCACCAGTTCCGCGGACAGCGCCTACAATGAGCAGTTCTTC. The gene calls are TRBV24-1 and TRBJ2-1, with D perhaps TRBD1 (6 bases). Germline values: CDR1 KGHDR, CDR2 SFDVKD. The CDR3 consists of 15 residues. The V end lost 6 bases, the J end lost 2 bases, and 13 bases lay between the germline ends.

This clonotype has only a few counts. The chain couples TRBV12-3 or TRBV12-4 to TRBJ2-7; 9 bases match TRBD1. This CDR3 is 16 amino acids long. Trimming took 7 bases from V and 2 from J; bases not matched to a gene: 12. The CDR3 DNA follows: TGTGCCAGCACTCCTTCCACAGGGGGCTTTACCTACGAGCAGTACTTC. Translating gives CASTPSTGGFTYEQYF.

This clonotype was found many times. The CDR3 coding sequence is TGTGCCAGCAGACCCCCGGGACTAGCGGGGGGCGGGTACGAGCAGTACTTC. This gives the protein CASRPPGLAGGGYEQYF. The rearrangement links TRBV12-3 or TRBV12-4 to TRBJ2-7, with 15 bases matching TRBD2. After removal of 6 bases from V and 4 bases from J, the junction contained 10 bases not matched to a gene. This CDR3 spans 17 amino acids.

This clonotype occurred many times. The chain has TRBV9 and TRBJ1-6; D not certain. Germline CDR1 reads SGDLS; CDR2 reads YYNGEE. This CDR3 has 14 residues. Trimming cost V 3 bases and J 2 bases, with 6 bases left between them. CDR3 sequence (DNA): TGTGCCAGCAGCGCCGCGGCCTATAATTCACCCCTCCACTTT. Protein product: CASSAAAYNSPLHF.

The sample holds many counts of this clonotype. The J gene is TRBJ2-6, the V gene TRBV7-9, with D uncertain. This CDR3 has 16 amino acids. Trimming left V 3 bases short and J 1 base short, with 10 bases between. The V gene's germline CDR1 is SEHNR and CDR2 FQNEAQ (reference sequence). The chain's CDR3 is CASSFVSVSGANVLTF. DNA for the CDR3: TGTGCCAGCAGCTTCGTCTCGGTTTCTGGGGCCAACGTCCTGACTTTC.